The TCR beta chain described here comes from a study of cytomegalovirus exposure and HLA in healthy donors (dated by TCRdb to the late 2010s). Study-level background: According to a later analysis, the approximately 120 validation repertoires were produced on the same platform as the approximately 620 repertoires of the first cohort. The aim of the study was to test whether cataloging public T cell receptors could identify signatures of past pathogen exposure. A separate validation cohort of about 110 different subjects was used in addition to the approximately 700-subject first cohort. To predict cytomegalovirus infection status, the study combined high-throughput TCR immunosequencing, statistical association of individual TCRs with disease status, and machine learning. On the study overall, not on this receptor specifically: Most TCR sequences were observed very rarely across donors, whereas some public TCRs were present in many individuals. In vitro tests confirmed that three of the cytomegalovirus-associated TCR beta chains recognize cytomegalovirus antigens. All 120 or so repertoires were used to score co-occurrence in the validation cohort in a later analysis, because that analysis had no HLA typing for the cohort. The authors suggested that the approach could potentially be extended to other disease states and immunological phenotypes. A later analysis found that TCRs clustered in the first cohort also tended to co-occur in the 95 to 150 validation repertoires, with roughly 95% of cluster scores above 0. In both the original and validation cohorts, the classifier was reported to diagnose cytomegalovirus status with high specificity and sensitivity. The study gave a list of 150 to 200 TCR beta chains associated with cytomegalovirus.

For this clone: Which antigen it targets is not known. Qualities for individual bases were not recorded, and no much larger clone is one base off.

The donors belonged to the validation cohort of 90 to 150 subjects, which was separate from the roughly 670-subject first cohort. Relative to germline, V is missing 6 bases and J is missing 5 bases, with 8 bases of the junction outside any gene match. As encoded in the germline V gene, CDR1 is SNHLY while CDR2 is FYNNEI. The CDR3 spans 14 residues, from the cysteine through the phenylalanine. The entry retains the CDR3 DNA only, 42 bases that are in frame from base 1. Libraries came from the immunoSEQ multiplex PCR assay. The authors processed their data as follows. A statistical classification framework was developed to diagnose cytomegalovirus status using the catalog of TCR beta chain sequences. This immuneACCESS table, as held by TCRdb, lists in-frame sequences with V and J called but not all clones. Of the missing ones, under half trace to an unresolved V gene in checked studies; the others have no known cause. V and J calls and clone size are given by that table; D and trimming were obtained from the DNA. In all, the sample holds about 110,000 clones, and 70% to 90% of those were seen once. The ten most abundant clones make up 1.4% of the sample.

The sequenced material came from PBMCs. This receptor was obtained from a young woman in good health and CMV-seropositive. Recombination linked TRBV2 to TRBJ2-5; 8 bases in between match TRBD2. CDR3 sequence: CASRSGRARETQYF. The nucleotide sequence reads as follows: TGTGCCAGCAGGTCCGGGAGGGCCCGGGAGACCCAGTACTTC.